This T cell receptor (beta chain) was recorded in a study of OX40 agonist ivuxolimab in advanced cancers. Study details: Under the entry rules, prior anti-PD-1, anti-PD-L1 or anti-CTLA-4 therapy was allowed, and around 36% had some. Study-level findings and limits: The 0.1-3.0 mg/kg partial responders had among the lowest clonal expansion. Both blood CD4+ and CD8+ T cells showed clonal growth by week 6 at 0.1 to 3.0 mg/kg.

The CDR3 totals 16 residues. Germline V gene sequence: CDR1 MDHEN, CDR2 SYDVKM. Deletions cut 4 bases from V and 5 bases from J, with 20 bases between. The data were produced by immunoSEQ multiplex PCR, yet TCRdb's version contains in-frame clones alone and is incomplete. The sample holds 65,000 to 70,000 clones; roughly 76% are singletons and the top ten take 1.6%. Individuals having autoimmune disease history or systemic immunosuppression were not enrolled. Worth noting for this clone: Antigen unknown.

This TCR derives from an adult with an advanced solid tumor such as melanoma, head and neck, liver or kidney cancer. The chain uses TRBV28 and TRBJ1-2; tentatively, D is TRBD1 (5 bases). The sequencing here drew on CD4+ or CD8+ T cells sorted from blood, taken in a trial of the OX40 agonist ivuxolimab. Here the CDR3 DNA reads TGTGCCAGCAGTTCCCCGGAGGCTACAGGAATTTATGGCTACACCTTC. This translates into CASSSPEATGIYGYTF.